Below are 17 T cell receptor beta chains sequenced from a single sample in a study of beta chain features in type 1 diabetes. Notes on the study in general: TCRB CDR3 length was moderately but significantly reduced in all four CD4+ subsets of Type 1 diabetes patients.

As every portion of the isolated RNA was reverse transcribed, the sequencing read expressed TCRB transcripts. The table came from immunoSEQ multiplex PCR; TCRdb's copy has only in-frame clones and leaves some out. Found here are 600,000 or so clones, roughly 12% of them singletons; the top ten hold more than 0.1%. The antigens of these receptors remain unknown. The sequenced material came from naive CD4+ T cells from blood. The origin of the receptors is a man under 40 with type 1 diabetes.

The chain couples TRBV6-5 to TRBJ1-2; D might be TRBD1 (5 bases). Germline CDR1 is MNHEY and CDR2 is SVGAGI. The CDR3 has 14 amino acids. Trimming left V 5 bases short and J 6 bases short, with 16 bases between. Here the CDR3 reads CASSHPTGVDGYTF. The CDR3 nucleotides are TGTGCCAGCAGTCACCCCACGGGGGTAGATGGCTACACCTTC.

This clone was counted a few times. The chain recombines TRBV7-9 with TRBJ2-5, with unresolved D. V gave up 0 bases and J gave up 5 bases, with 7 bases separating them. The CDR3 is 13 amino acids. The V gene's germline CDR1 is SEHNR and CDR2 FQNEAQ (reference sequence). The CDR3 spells CASSLAERETQYF. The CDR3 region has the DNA TGTGCCAGCAGCTTAGCTGAACGGGAGACCCAGTACTTC.

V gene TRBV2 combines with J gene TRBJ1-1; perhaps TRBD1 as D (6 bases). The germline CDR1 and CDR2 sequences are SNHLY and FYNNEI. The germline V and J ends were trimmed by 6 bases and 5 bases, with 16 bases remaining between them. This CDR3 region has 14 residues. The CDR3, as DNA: TGTGCCAGCAGGTTGACAGGCTTTTGGACTGAAGCTTTCTTT. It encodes CASRLTGFWTEAFF.

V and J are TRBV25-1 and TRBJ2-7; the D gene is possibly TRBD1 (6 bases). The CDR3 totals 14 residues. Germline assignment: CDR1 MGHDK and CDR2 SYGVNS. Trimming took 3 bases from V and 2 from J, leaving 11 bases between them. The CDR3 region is CASSDGTSTYEQYF. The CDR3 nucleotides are TGTGCCAGCAGTGACGGGACAAGCACCTACGAGCAGTACTTC.

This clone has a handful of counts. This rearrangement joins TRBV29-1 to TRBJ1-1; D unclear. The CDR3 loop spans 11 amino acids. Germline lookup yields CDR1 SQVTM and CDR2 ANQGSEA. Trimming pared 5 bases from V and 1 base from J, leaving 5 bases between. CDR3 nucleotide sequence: TGCAGCGTTCAGACGAACACTGAAGCTTTCTTT. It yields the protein CSVQTNTEAFF.

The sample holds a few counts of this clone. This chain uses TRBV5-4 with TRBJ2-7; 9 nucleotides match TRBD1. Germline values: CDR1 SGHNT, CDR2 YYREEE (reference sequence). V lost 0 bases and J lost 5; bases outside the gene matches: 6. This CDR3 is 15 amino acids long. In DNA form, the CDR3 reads TGTGCCAGCAGCTTGGTGGGACAGGGTAAGCACGAGCAGTACTTC. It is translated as CASSLVGQGKHEQYF.

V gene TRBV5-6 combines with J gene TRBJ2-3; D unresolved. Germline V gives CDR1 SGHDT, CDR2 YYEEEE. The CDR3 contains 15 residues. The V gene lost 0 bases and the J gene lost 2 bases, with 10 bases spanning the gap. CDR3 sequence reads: CASSLEGRLTDTQYF. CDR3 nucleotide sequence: TGTGCCAGCAGCTTGGAGGGCAGACTCACAGATACGCAGTATTTT.

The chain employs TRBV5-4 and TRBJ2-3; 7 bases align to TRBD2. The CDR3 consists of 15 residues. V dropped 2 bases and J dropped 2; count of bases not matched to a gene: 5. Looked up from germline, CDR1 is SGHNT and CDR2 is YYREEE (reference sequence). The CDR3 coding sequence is TGTGCCAGCAGCTTCGAGCGGGGCTCCACAGATACGCAGTATTTT. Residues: CASSFERGSTDTQYF.

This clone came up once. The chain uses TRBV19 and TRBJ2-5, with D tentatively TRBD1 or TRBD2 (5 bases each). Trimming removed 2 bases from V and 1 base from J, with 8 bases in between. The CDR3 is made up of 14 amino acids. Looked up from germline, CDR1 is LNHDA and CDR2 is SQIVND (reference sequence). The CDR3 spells CASSIPGLQETQYF. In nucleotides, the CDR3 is TGTGCCAGTAGTATACCGGGGCTCCAAGAGACCCAGTACTTC.

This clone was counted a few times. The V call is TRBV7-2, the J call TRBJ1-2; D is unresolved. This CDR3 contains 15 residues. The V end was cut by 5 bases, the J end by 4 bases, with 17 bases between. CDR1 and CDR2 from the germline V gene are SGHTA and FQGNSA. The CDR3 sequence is CASSRDLNGVYGYTF. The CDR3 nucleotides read TGTGCCAGCAGCCGGGATTTGAACGGAGTCTATGGCTACACCTTC.

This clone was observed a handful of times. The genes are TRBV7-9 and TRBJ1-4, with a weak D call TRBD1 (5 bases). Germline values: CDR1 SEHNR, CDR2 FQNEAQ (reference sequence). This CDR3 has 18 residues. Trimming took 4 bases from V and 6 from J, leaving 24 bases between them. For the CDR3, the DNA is TGTGCCAGCAGCTCCCAATCCGGGGTCCTTGGGGCGGATGAAAAACTGTTTTTT. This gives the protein CASSSQSGVLGADEKLFF.

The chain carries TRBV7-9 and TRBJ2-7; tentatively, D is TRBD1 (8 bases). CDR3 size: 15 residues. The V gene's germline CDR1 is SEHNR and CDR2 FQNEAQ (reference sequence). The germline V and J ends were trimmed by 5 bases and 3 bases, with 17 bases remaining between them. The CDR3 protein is CASSELTGEGYEQYF. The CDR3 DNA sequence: TGTGCCAGCAGCGAATTGACAGGGGAGGGCTACGAGCAGTACTTC.

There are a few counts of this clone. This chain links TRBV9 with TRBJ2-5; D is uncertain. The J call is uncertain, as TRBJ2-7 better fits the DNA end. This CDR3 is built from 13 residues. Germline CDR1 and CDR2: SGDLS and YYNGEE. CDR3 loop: CASSVESPSEQYF. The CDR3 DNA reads TGTGCCAGCAGCGTAGAGTCCCCCAGCGAGCAGTACTTC.

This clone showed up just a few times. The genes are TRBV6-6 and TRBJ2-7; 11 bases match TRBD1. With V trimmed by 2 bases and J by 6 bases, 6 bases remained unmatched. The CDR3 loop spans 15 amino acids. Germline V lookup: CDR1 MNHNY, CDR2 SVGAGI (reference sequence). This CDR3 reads CASSYATGTGGEQYF. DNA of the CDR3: TGTGCCAGCAGTTACGCAACCGGGACAGGGGGCGAGCAGTACTTC.

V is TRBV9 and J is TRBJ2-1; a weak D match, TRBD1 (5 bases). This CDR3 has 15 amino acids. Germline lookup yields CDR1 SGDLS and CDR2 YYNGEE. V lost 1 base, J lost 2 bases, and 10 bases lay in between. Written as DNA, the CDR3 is TGTGCCAGCAGCGTACGGGCGGACACCTACAATGAGCAGTTCTTC. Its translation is CASSVRADTYNEQFF.

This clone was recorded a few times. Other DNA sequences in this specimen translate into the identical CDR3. DNA of the CDR3: TGTGCCAGCAGCTCGGGACAGGGGAACACCGGGGAGCTGTTTTTT. Its protein product is CASSSGQGNTGELFF. This chain uses TRBV11-3 with TRBJ2-2; TRBD1 agrees at 9 bases. V was pared by 4 bases and J by 1 base, with 1 base of the junction left unmatched. This CDR3 comprises 15 residues. Germline CDR1 SGHNT, CDR2 YENEEA.

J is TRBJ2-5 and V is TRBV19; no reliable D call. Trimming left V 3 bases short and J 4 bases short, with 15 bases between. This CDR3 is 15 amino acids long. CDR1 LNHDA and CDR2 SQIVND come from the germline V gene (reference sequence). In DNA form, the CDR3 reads TGTGCCAGTAGTATCATGCTCGCGTCGGCAGAGACCCAGTACTTC. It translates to CASSIMLASAETQYF.